This TCR beta chain emerged from a study of T cells after yellow fever vaccination. Germline V gene lookup returns CDR1 SGHRS and CDR2 YFSETQ. This CDR3 has 12 amino acids. V lost 4 bases and J lost 13, with 17 bases in between. This clonotype was counted at least ten times. Its antigen is unknown. Overall study results and limits: Abundant clonotypes (contaminants from the bulk population) could be present in FACS-sorted repertoires.

The 5'RACE template-switching step produced TCR cDNA and added a universal primer site and UMIs. TCRdb passed the 5' RACE reads through MiXCR, listing each CDR3 protein once. The profile shows 250,000 to 350,000 distinct CDR3 sequences, 3.5% to 4.5% of them singletons. The V call is TRBV5-1, the J call TRBJ1-2, with TRBD1 as a possible D gene (6 bases). The TCR sequence derives from a young man who received the YFV17D yellow fever vaccine. The sample was PBMCs, taken 15 days after the yellow fever booster vaccination. This CDR3 is CASSPDGGAGTF. The CDR3 DNA reads TGCGCCAGCAGCCCGGACGGGGGCGCCGGCACCTTC.